This TCR beta chain was observed in a study of T cell responses to AZD1222 COVID-19 vaccine (dated by TCRdb to about 2021). Notes on the research overall: Because spike-specific TCR depth and breadth did not differ between the two schedules, AZD1222 recipients who got a second dose at roughly 4 weeks were pooled with those who got a second dose at roughly 12 weeks. A total of just over 230 trial participants underwent TCR sequencing, of whom about 200 had received two doses of AZD1222 and approximately 26 had received two doses of the MenACWY control vaccine. Trial participants were enrolled by age into subgroups of 18-55, 56-69 and 70-plus years, and around 150, 29 and 61 TCR-sequenced participants, respectively, were included in these subgroups.

The CDR3 numbers 16 residues from cysteine through phenylalanine. Solely the CDR3 DNA is kept, with 48 bases framed from the first base. Reading the germline V gene (reference sequence) gives CDR1 LGHDT and CDR2 YNNKEL. Here V drops 4 bases and J drops 4 bases, and the junction holds 5 bases not matched to any gene. The CDR3 regions of human TCRbeta chains were subjected to immunosequencing. From the authors' description of their analysis: TCRs in the repertoires were compared against a reference library of SARS-CoV-2-specific TCRs that had been generated with the MIRA antigen-specificity platform. Breadth was defined as the fraction of unique TCRs that were SARS-CoV-2-associated. Depth was defined as the fraction of total T cells that were SARS-CoV-2-associated. Using the MIRA data, each spike-specific TCR was mapped to the spike region that the TCR reacts to and placed in a CD4 or CD8 class. Log10-transformed breadth and depth values were compared by one-way ANOVA with Sidak's multiple comparisons tests. Drawn from immuneACCESS, this table holds only the in-frame rearrangements with V and J called that TCRdb kept. Clones are partly lost; checked studies trace under half to an unresolved V gene and leave the rest unexplained. That table supplies the V and J calls and clone size; D and trimming were determined from the DNA. Across this sample there are 66,000 or so clones, with 87% seen only once. The ten largest clones take up roughly 17% of the sample.

A note on this clone: The antigen this receptor binds is unknown. Nothing much larger sits one base from this clone, and base qualities are not available.

Sample time point, as interpreted from the label and publication: baseline before first vaccination. The vaccinee samples were drawn from two UK trials, COV001 and COV002, one of which was a single-blind randomized controlled phase 2/3 trial testing AZD1222 (ChAdOx1 nCoV-19) in healthy adults. For TCRbeta chain sequencing, PBMC samples were collected from trial participants at day 0 and at day 28 after the second dose. General findings and caveats noted by the study authors: Most participants were white British and females outnumbered males, and the authors suggested that clonal diversity may have been underestimated. Because no samples from the day 14 peak response were available, repertoires could be characterized only after the peak T cell response. Vaccine-associated CD4 TCRs spanned the whole spike protein, with dominant responses in regions 160-218 and 743-854. The 56-69-year group was small, and its depth increase did not reach significance, likely because of low power. Only five or six AZD1222 recipients were SARS-CoV-2 seropositive at baseline, limiting conclusions about previously exposed vaccinees. Epitopes outside the regions mutated in the B.1.351 and B.1.1.7 variants were reportedly recognized by nearly half of the unique spike-specific TCRs. A significant rise in spike-specific TCR breadth and depth was observed after two AZD1222 doses relative to day 0 and relative to MenACWY recipients.

In this chain, TRBV3-1 (or the pseudogene TRBV3-2) is recombined with TRBJ2-3, with TRBD2 matching 13 junction bases. This TCR was sampled from an adult in good health. The source was peripheral blood, collected on day 0 of AZD1222 vaccination. The encoded CDR3 is CASSPRTSGGSDTQYF. The DNA reads TGTGCCAGCAGCCCACGGACTAGCGGGGGTTCAGATACGCAGTATTTT.